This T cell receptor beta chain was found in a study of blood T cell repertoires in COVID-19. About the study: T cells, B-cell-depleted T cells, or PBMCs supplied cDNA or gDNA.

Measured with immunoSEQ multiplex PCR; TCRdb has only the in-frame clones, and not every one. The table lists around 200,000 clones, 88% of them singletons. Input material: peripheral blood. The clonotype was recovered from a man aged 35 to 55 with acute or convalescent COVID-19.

CDR3 protein: CASSQDWTGGYGYTF. Written as DNA, the CDR3 is TGCGCCAGCAGCCAAGATTGGACAGGTGGCTATGGCTACACCTTC. The rearrangement links TRBV4-3 to TRBJ1-2; 7 bases align to TRBD1. The CDR3 length is 15 residues. Per germline, CDR1 LGHNA and CDR2 YSLEER. V gave up 0 bases and J gave up 4 bases; unmatched junction bases: 5.